The 17 T cell receptor beta chains below all came from one sample that was sequenced in a study of beta chain features in type 1 diabetes. Sequenced material consisted of expressed TCRB transcripts (all of the isolated RNA was reverse transcribed). Only in-frame clones appear in the TCRdb table, and some are missing; sequencing was by immunoSEQ multiplex PCR. The data show 500,000 to 800,000 clones, around 12% seen once. Whole-study findings and limits: In every one of the four CD4+ subsets, TCRB CDR3s were moderately but significantly shorter in Type 1 diabetes patients.

Their antigens remain unidentified. The sample was naive CD4+ T cells from blood. These receptors were collected from a young man with type 1 diabetes.

There are a few counts of this clone. The rearrangement links TRBV10-3 to TRBJ2-5; weak D call: TRBD2 (5 bases). Trimming removed 0 bases from V and 4 bases from J, with 12 bases in between. The CDR3 totals 15 residues. Looked up from germline, CDR1 is ENHRY and CDR2 is SYGVKD. The DNA for the CDR3 is TGTGCCATCAGTGAGTCGGAGCGGACTGGAGAGACCCAGTACTTC. Protein product: CAISESERTGETQYF.

This clone was seen a few times. The V call is TRBV7-2, the J call TRBJ2-3; 8 nucleotides agree with TRBD1. The junction had 9 bases not matched to a gene; V was cut back by 4 bases and J by 0 bases. CDR3 size: 17 residues. The germline CDR1 and CDR2 sequences are SGHTA and FQGNSA. In nucleotides, the CDR3 is TGTGCCAGCAGCTACCCCAGGGGGCAAGAGAGCACAGATACGCAGTATTTT. This codes for CASSYPRGQESTDTQYF.

Points on this clone: Other DNA sequences within the sample encode an identical CDR3. The V call is TRBV9, the J call TRBJ1-6; D is undetermined. V was pared by 2 bases and J by 8 bases, with 5 bases between. Germline lookup yields CDR1 SGDLS and CDR2 YYNGEE. The CDR3 spans 12 residues. The CDR3: CASSVGDSPLHF. For the CDR3, the DNA is TGTGCCAGCAGCGTTGGGGATTCACCCCTCCACTTT.

The chain recombines TRBV19 with TRBJ2-4; D uncertain. Germline assignment: CDR1 LNHDA and CDR2 SQIVND (reference sequence). CDR3 size: 13 residues. Trimming stripped 6 bases from V and 0 bases from J, with 6 bases between. The CDR3 here is CASRGLAKNIQYF. The CDR3 nucleotides read TGTGCCAGTAGGGGGTTAGCCAAAAACATTCAGTACTTC.

This clone showed up just a few times. The V call is TRBV7-9, the J call TRBJ2-1; D remains ambiguous. The CDR3 length is 15 residues. Germline lookup yields CDR1 SEHNR and CDR2 FQNEAQ (reference sequence). Trimming took 6 bases from V and 0 from J, leaving 12 bases between them. The chain's CDR3 is CASSPGSYSYNEQFF. In DNA form, the CDR3 reads TGTGCCAGCAGTCCCGGGTCATACTCCTACAATGAGCAGTTCTTC.

This clone was counted a few times. This chain joins TRBV11-3 and TRBJ1-1; D gene ambiguous. CDR1 is SGHNT and CDR2 is YENEEA in the germline V gene. This CDR3 region has 13 residues. Trimming took 0 bases from V and 11 from J, leaving 13 bases between them. The chain's CDR3 is CASSLDRIGWAFF. Here the CDR3 DNA reads TGTGCCAGCAGCTTAGATCGGATCGGGTGGGCTTTCTTT.

The chain uses TRBV14 and TRBJ2-1; 7 bases are shared with TRBD1. Germline V CDR1 and CDR2: SGHDN, FVKESK. The trim removed 2 bases at V and 2 bases at J, leaving 3 bases unmatched. The CDR3 is 15 residues long. Here the CDR3 reads CASSQPDRTYNEQFF. DNA for the CDR3: TGTGCCAGCAGCCAACCGGACAGGACCTACAATGAGCAGTTCTTC. Full variable domain (missing parts from reference TRBV14 and TRBJ2-1): EAGVTQFPSHSVIEKGQTVTLRCDPISGHDNLYWYRRVMGKEIKFLLHFVKESKQDESGMPNNRFLAERTGGTYSTLKVQPAELEDSGVYFCASSQPDRTYNEQFFGPGTRLTVL.

The chain carries TRBV7-2 and TRBJ2-7; TRBD1 agrees at 7 bases. CDR3 length equals 12 residues. Germline-derived CDR1 and CDR2 are SGHTA and FQGNSA. Trimming cost V 4 bases and J 9 bases; bases outside gene matches: 6. The CDR3 reads CASSSDRAAQYF. The DNA for the CDR3 is TGTGCCAGCAGCTCCGACAGGGCTGCGCAGTACTTC.

Regarding this clone: The sample holds other DNA sequences that translate to the same CDR3. V and J are TRBV30 and TRBJ1-5, with no clear D. The germline CDR1 and CDR2 sequences are GTSNPN and SVGIG (reference sequence). Trimming removed 0 bases from V and 0 bases from J, with 3 bases in between. This CDR3 is 13 amino acids long. Written as DNA, the CDR3 is TGTGCCTGGAGTGTGGATAGCAATCAGCCCCAGCATTTT. It yields the protein CAWSVDSNQPQHF.

This clone has only a few counts. V gene TRBV7-2 combines with J gene TRBJ2-3, with D possibly being TRBD2 (5 bases). There are 14 residues in the CDR3. Germline V lookup: CDR1 SGHTA, CDR2 FQGNSA. V lost 1 base to trimming and J lost 5 bases, with 10 bases between them. The CDR3 sequence: CASSLGIGVDTQYF. CDR3 nucleotides: TGTGCCAGCAGCTTAGGAATCGGGGTAGATACGCAGTATTTT. Variable domain in full (rest from reference TRBV7-2 and TRBJ2-3): GAGVSQSPSNKVTEKGKDVELRCDPISGHTALYWYRQSLGQGLEFLIYFQGNSAPDKSGLPSDRFSAERTGGSVSTLTIQRTQQEDSAVYLCASSLGIGVDTQYFGPGTRLTVL.

This chain uses TRBV25-1 with TRBJ2-7; 8 bases line up with TRBD1. The CDR3 has 14 amino acids. With V trimmed by 2 bases and J by 2 bases, 2 bases remained unmatched. Per the germline V gene, CDR1 is MGHDK and CDR2 is SYGVNS. The CDR3: CASSEMGQAYEQYF. DNA of the CDR3: TGTGCCAGCAGTGAAATGGGACAGGCCTACGAGCAGTACTTC.

The chain joins TRBV11-3 to TRBJ1-1; perhaps TRBD1 as D (5 bases). The V end was cut by 2 bases, the J end by 0 bases, with 7 bases between. Germline-derived CDR1 and CDR2 are SGHNT and YENEEA. The CDR3 runs 14 residues. As DNA, the CDR3 is TGTGCCAGCAGCTTAAGGGGAATGAACACTGAAGCTTTCTTT. Translating it yields CASSLRGMNTEAFF.

A few counts support this clone. The chain joins TRBV6-5 to TRBJ1-2; possible D gene TRBD1, 6 bases. CDR3 size: 13 residues. The ends were cut back, 2 bases at V and 4 bases at J, with 8 bases in the middle. Germline V gene data show CDR1 as MNHEY and CDR2 as SVGAGI. The CDR3 bases are TGTGCCAGCAGTTACCCGGACAGCTATGGCTACACCTTC. The encoded protein is CASSYPDSYGYTF.

The chain carries TRBV27 and TRBJ2-3, with 8 bases lining up with TRBD2. Germline V lookup: CDR1 MNHEY, CDR2 SMNVEV (reference sequence). The CDR3 is 17 amino acids. The junction had 11 bases not matched to a gene; V was cut back by 6 bases and J by 0 bases. CDR3 DNA sequence: TGTGCCAGCAGCGGTAGCGGGGAGTTAGGTAGCACAGATACGCAGTATTTT. Amino acids: CASSGSGELGSTDTQYF.

This clone was seen only a few times. This chain connects TRBV9 to TRBJ1-1, with D perhaps matching TRBD1 (6 bases). This CDR3 spans 14 amino acids. Germline CDR1 SGDLS, CDR2 YYNGEE. V was cut by 3 bases and J by 4 bases, with 13 bases left in between. CDR3 protein: CASSAWTRGTEAFF. The CDR3 DNA sequence: TGTGCCAGCAGCGCTTGGACCAGGGGCACTGAAGCTTTCTTT.

The rearrangement uses TRBV6-5 and TRBJ2-1; 11 nucleotides line up with TRBD1. The CDR3 runs 15 residues. Germline values: CDR1 MNHEY, CDR2 SVGAGI. The junction had 4 bases not matched to a gene; V was cut back by 0 bases and J by 9 bases. CDR3 amino acids: CASSYSDRGHGEQFF. The CDR3 region has the DNA TGTGCCAGCAGTTACTCGGACAGGGGGCATGGTGAGCAGTTCTTC.

The chain has TRBV10-3 and TRBJ1-2; maybe TRBD1 (5 bases). Germline CDR1 is ENHRY and CDR2 is SYGVKD. V was shortened by 10 bases and J by 1 base, with 16 bases between the two germline ends. The CDR3 sequence is 14 residues long. The CDR3 coding sequence is TGTGCCACCGTATTTTCACAGGTTAACTATGGCTACACCTTC. This codes for CATVFSQVNYGYTF.